This passage covers 11 T cell receptor beta chains from one sample sequenced in a study of T-cell reconstitution after alpha-beta-depleted transplantation in children. Researchers prepared the TCRbeta library using unique molecular identifiers, the study reports. TCRdb re-called the PCR reads through MiXCR, storing one row per CDR3 protein. The sample lists about 580,000 distinct CDR3 sequences, over 20% occurring once. Sequencing was performed on PBMCs, taken before TCRalphabeta/CD19-depleted stem cell transplant. The source is a boy in the first two years of life with Wiskott-Aldrich syndrome, due to receive a stem cell transplant.

This clonotype was recorded once. V gene TRBV5-1 combines with J gene TRBJ2-1, with a tentative D call TRBD2 (5 bases). With 7 bases removed from V and 8 bases from J, the gap between germline ends came to 22 bases. Germline V gene sequence: CDR1 SGHRS, CDR2 YFSETQ. The CDR3 spans 15 residues. The CDR3 coding sequence is TGCGCCAGCCGACTTGGAGGATATCCCGGTGATGAGCAGTTCTTC. Translated: CASRLGGYPGDEQFF.

The rearrangement links TRBV20-1 to TRBJ1-1; D might be TRBD1 (5 bases). V lost 5 bases and J lost 1, with 20 bases in between. The CDR3 runs to 16 residues. Germline V gives CDR1 DFQATT, CDR2 SNEGSKA (reference sequence). CDR3 residues: CSAGPGTPFRNTEAFF. In DNA, the CDR3 is TGCAGTGCTGGCCCCGGGACCCCTTTTCGGAACACTGAAGCTTTCTTT.

This clonotype showed up just once. The chain is built from TRBV4-2 and TRBJ2-1; D unclear. This CDR3 comprises 16 residues. Germline CDR1 and CDR2: LGHNA and YNFKEQ. With 0 bases removed from V and 0 bases from J, the gap between germline ends came to 9 bases. The CDR3 region has the DNA TGTGCCAGCAGCCAAGATAGCCGAGACTCCTACAATGAGCAGTTCTTC. Translating it yields CASSQDSRDSYNEQFF.

This clonotype has just a few counts. In DNA form, the CDR3 reads TGTGCCATCAGTGTAGGTAGCAATCAGCCCCAGCATTTT. Translating it yields CAISVGSNQPQHF. The chain employs TRBV10-3 and TRBJ1-5; D gene unclear. Germline V lookup: CDR1 ENHRY, CDR2 SYGVKD. The V end was cut by 4 bases, the J end by 0 bases, with 4 bases between. This CDR3 spans 13 amino acids.

The rearrangement uses TRBV28 and TRBJ2-2; the match to TRBD1 covers 7 bases. V shed 4 bases, J shed 1 base, and the junction held 6 bases outside the gene matches. CDR3 size: 16 residues. Germline V lookup: CDR1 MDHEN, CDR2 SYDVKM. The CDR3 loop reads CASSYRDSWNTGELFF. The CDR3 region has the DNA TGTGCCAGCAGTTACCGGGACAGCTGGAACACCGGGGAGCTGTTTTTT.

This chain joins TRBV25-1 and TRBJ2-7; D uncertain. This CDR3 comprises 14 residues. Germline CDR1 and CDR2: MGHDK and SYGVNS. Trimming left V 1 base short and J 3 bases short, with 10 bases between. The CDR3 nucleotides are TGTGCCAGCAGTGAATGGTTCAGAAACTACGAGCAGTACTTC. This gives the protein CASSEWFRNYEQYF.

This clonotype was detected a few times. The chain combines TRBV29-1 with TRBJ2-5; D gene unclear. V was trimmed by 2 bases and J by 7 bases, leaving 8 bases between them. CDR3 length: 11 amino acids. CDR1 SQVTM and CDR2 ANQGSEA come from the germline V gene. Here the CDR3 reads CSVERQWTQYF. The CDR3 nucleotides are TGCAGCGTTGAACGACAATGGACCCAGTACTTC. Full variable domain (outside the CDR3, taken from reference TRBV29-1 and TRBJ2-5): SAVISQKPSRDICQRGTSLTIQCQVDSQVTMMFWYRQQPGQSLTLIATANQGSEATYESGFVIDKFPISRPNLTFSTLTVSNMSPEDSSIYLCSVERQWTQYFGPGTRLLVL.

This clonotype came up a few times. Here the CDR3 reads CASSPIGAGGHNEQYF. The CDR3, as DNA: TGTGCCAGCAGCCCTATAGGAGCGGGAGGGCATAACGAGCAGTACTTC. V is TRBV7-3 and J is TRBJ2-7; 10 bases are a match to TRBD2. The germline CDR1 and CDR2 sequences are SGHTA and FQGTGA. Trimming took 5 bases from V and 5 from J; bases not matched to a gene: 12. The CDR3 runs to 16 residues.

The chain couples TRBV6-1 to TRBJ1-4, with no clear D. Germline V gene sequence: CDR1 MNHNS, CDR2 SASEGT. The CDR3 is 11 residues long. V was trimmed by 8 bases and J by 7 bases, leaving 8 bases between them. As DNA, the CDR3 is TGTGCCAGCTCTTCGGCTGAAAAACTGTTTTTT. Amino acids: CASSSAEKLFF.

This clonotype was seen a few times. The chain joins TRBV27 to TRBJ2-1, with D perhaps TRBD1 (5 bases). Germline V lookup: CDR1 MNHEY, CDR2 SMNVEV (reference sequence). This CDR3 is built from 14 residues. V was cut by 6 bases and J by 3 bases, with 12 bases left in between. The chain's CDR3 is CASRPQAFYNEQFF. The CDR3 DNA follows: TGTGCCAGCAGACCACAGGCTTTCTACAATGAGCAGTTCTTC.

This clonotype turned up a few times. The rearrangement joins TRBV5-1 to TRBJ2-1, with 10 bases fitting TRBD2. The V and J ends lost 2 bases and 2 bases, in that order; junction bases with no gene match: 4. The CDR3 consists of 16 residues. Germline CDR1 SGHRS, CDR2 YFSETQ. CDR3 region: CASSLIAGGPYNEQFF. The CDR3 DNA sequence: TGCGCCAGCAGCTTAATAGCGGGAGGACCCTACAATGAGCAGTTCTTC. Supplemented by reference TRBV5-1 and TRBJ2-1, the full variable domain reads KAGVTQTPRYLIKTRGQQVTLSCSPISGHRSVSWYQQTPGQGLQFLFEYFSETQRNKGNFPGRFSGRQFSNSRSEMNVSTLELGDSALYLCASSLIAGGPYNEQFFGPGTRLTVL.